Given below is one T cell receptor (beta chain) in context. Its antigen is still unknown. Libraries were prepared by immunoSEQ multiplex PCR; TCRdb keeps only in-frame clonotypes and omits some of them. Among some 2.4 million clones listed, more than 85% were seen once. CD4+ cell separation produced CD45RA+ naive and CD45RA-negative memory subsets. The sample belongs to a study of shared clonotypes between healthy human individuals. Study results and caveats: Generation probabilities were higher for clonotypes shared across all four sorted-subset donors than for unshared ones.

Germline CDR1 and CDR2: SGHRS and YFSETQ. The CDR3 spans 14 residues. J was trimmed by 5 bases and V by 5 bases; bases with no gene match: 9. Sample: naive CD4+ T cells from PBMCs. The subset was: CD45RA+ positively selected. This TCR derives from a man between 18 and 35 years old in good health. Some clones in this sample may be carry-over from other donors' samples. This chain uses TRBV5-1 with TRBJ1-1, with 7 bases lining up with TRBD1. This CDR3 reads CASRSDRPWTEAFF. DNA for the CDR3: TGCGCCAGCAGGTCGGACAGGCCCTGGACTGAAGCTTTCTTT.